The rows below give T cell receptor beta chains drawn from one sample of a study of OX40 agonist ivuxolimab in advanced cancers. Clones were sequenced by immunoSEQ multiplex PCR, and TCRdb holds only the in-frame ones, with some missing. The sample lists fewer than 85,000 clones, 90% seen once, with more than 0.6% in the top ten. The starting material was CD4+ or CD8+ T cells sorted from blood, obtained in a trial of the OX40 agonist ivuxolimab. Source of these receptors: an adult with an advanced solid tumor such as melanoma, head and neck, liver or kidney cancer. CDR3s include the opening cysteine and the closing phenylalanine or tryptophan. D genes are given only for firm matches. Size tells how often a clone was seen (once, few, many) or the class of an expanded clone, and some rows leave it out.

D	length	J	V	size	CDR3	DNA
NA	14	TRBJ2-2	TRBV4-3	NA	CASSHNSRSGELFF	TGCGCCAGCAGCCATAATAGTCGGTCCGGGGAGCTGTTTTTT
NA	15	TRBJ1-1	TRBV15	NA	CATSRDGRASAEAFF	TGTGCCACCAGCAGAGATGGCAGGGCGAGCGCGGAAGCTTTCTTT
NA	11	TRBJ2-6	TRBV27	NA	CATARANVLTF	TGTGCCACTGCCAGGGCCAACGTCCTGACTTTC
TRBD1	14	TRBJ1-4	TRBV28	NA	CASRSTGQGLKLFF	TGTGCCAGCAGATCGACGGGACAGGGTTTGAAACTGTTTTTT
TRBD2	15	TRBJ2-2	TRBV5-1	NA	CASSWTSGSPGELFF	TGCGCCAGCAGCTGGACTAGCGGGAGCCCCGGGGAGCTGTTTTTT
TRBD2	15	TRBJ2-7	TRBV2	medium-sized	CASSKPSGTNYEQYF	TGTGCCAGCAGCAAACCCTCCGGGACTAACTACGAGCAGTACTTC
TRBD2	15	TRBJ2-3	TRBV7-2	NA	CASSKTSGSADTQYF	TGTGCCAGCAGCAAAACTAGCGGGAGTGCAGATACGCAGTATTTT
NA	14	TRBJ2-2	TRBV6-1	NA	CASLTGSGPGELFF	TGTGCCAGCTTAACGGGAAGTGGGCCCGGGGAGCTGTTTTTT
NA	16	TRBJ2-3	TRBV4-3	NA	CASSHSSGKSTDTQYF	TGCGCCAGCAGCCATTCGAGCGGAAAAAGCACAGATACGCAGTATTTT
NA	16	TRBJ1-1	TRBV7-3	few	CASSYNRLTMNTEAFF	TGTGCCAGCAGCTATAACAGATTAACAATGAACACTGAAGCTTTCTTT
NA	13	TRBJ1-1	TRBV28	NA	CASRGIENTEAFF	TGTGCCAGCAGGGGGATCGAGAACACTGAAGCTTTCTTT
NA	19	TRBJ1-5	TRBV7-2	NA	CASSPRSGQRMSSNQPQHF	TGTGCCAGCAGCCCACGAAGCGGACAGCGCATGTCTAGCAATCAGCCCCAGCATTTT
NA	15	TRBJ2-7	TRBV18	NA	CASSQLMGSGDEQYF	TGTGCCAGCTCACAATTGATGGGATCCGGCGACGAGCAGTACTTC
TRBD2	15	TRBJ2-7	TRBV4-2	NA	CASSSGTSRAYEQYF	TGTGCCAGCAGCAGCGGGACTAGCAGAGCCTACGAGCAGTACTTC
TRBD1	16	TRBJ2-2	TRBV7-9	NA	CASSSPGQGNTGELFF	TGTGCCAGCAGCTCCCCGGGACAGGGGAACACCGGGGAGCTGTTTTTT
TRBD2	15	TRBJ2-3	TRBV5-6	NA	CASSTAAGLTDTQYF	TGTGCCAGCAGCACGGCAGCGGGACTCACAGATACGCAGTATTTT
NA	14	TRBJ2-6	TRBV21-1	NA	CATPKRTGANVLTF	TGTGCCACCCCCAAGAGGACTGGGGCCAACGTCCTGACTTTC
NA	17	TRBJ1-5	TRBV5-4	NA	CASSFNTGLSGNQPQHF	TGTGCCAGCAGCTTCAATACAGGGCTGAGCGGCAATCAGCCCCAGCATTTT
NA	13	TRBJ1-4	TRBV6-5	NA	CASSTDYNEKLFF	TGTGCCAGCAGCACGGACTATAATGAAAAACTGTTTTTT
NA	15	TRBJ1-1	TRBV4-3	NA	CASSQSMDPNTEAFF	TGCGCCAGCAGCCAGTCGATGGACCCGAACACTGAAGCTTTCTTT
NA	14	TRBJ1-4	TRBV15	NA	CATSKAGGGEKLFF	TGTGCCACCAGCAAAGCGGGGGGTGGGGAAAAACTGTTTTTT
TRBD2	18	TRBJ2-1	TRBV4-1	NA	CASSQVDMGLAVYNEQFF	TGCGCCAGCAGCCAAGTCGACATGGGACTAGCGGTTTACAATGAGCAGTTCTTC
NA	12	TRBJ1-1	TRBV19	NA	CASSISLKEAFF	TGTGCCAGTAGTATAAGTTTGAAAGAAGCTTTCTTT
NA	14	TRBJ1-2	TRBV5-1	NA	CASTQGSFGYGYTF	TGCGCCAGCACCCAGGGGTCCTTCGGCTATGGCTACACCTTC
NA	14	TRBJ1-5	TRBV10-3	NA	CAISAVVSNQPQHF	TGTGCCATCAGTGCGGTGGTAAGCAATCAGCCCCAGCATTTT
NA	12	TRBJ2-5	TRBV7-6	NA	CASSRGEETQYF	TGTGCCAGCAGCAGGGGGGAAGAGACCCAGTACTTC
NA	13	TRBJ2-3	TRBV27	NA	CASSTTPSGTQYF	TGTGCCAGCAGTACGACCCCTTCAGGTACGCAGTATTTT
NA	14	TRBJ1-5	TRBV2	NA	CASSGQTGNQPQHF	TGTGCCAGCAGTGGACAGACAGGCAATCAGCCCCAGCATTTT
TRBD2	15	TRBJ2-7	TRBV7-8	NA	CASSLSSGTSVEQYF	TGTGCCAGCAGCTTATCTTCCGGGACTAGCGTCGAGCAGTACTTC
TRBD2	15	TRBJ2-3	TRBV27	NA	CASSLGLAGVDTQYF	TGTGCCAGCAGCCTGGGACTAGCGGGAGTTGATACGCAGTATTTT
NA	14	TRBJ2-7	TRBV18	NA	CASSPAQSSYEQYF	TGTGCCAGCTCACCAGCCCAGAGCTCCTACGAGCAGTACTTC
TRBD1	14	TRBJ1-1	TRBV7-8	NA	CASSPGGEMTEAFF	TGTGCCAGCAGCCCAGGGGGGGAAATGACTGAAGCTTTCTTT
TRBD2	13	TRBJ2-1	TRBV7-2	NA	CASSFSGGTSTFF	TGTGCCAGCAGCTTTAGTGGTGGGACTAGCACGTTCTTC
NA	16	TRBJ2-7	TRBV19	NA	CASRSFDGTASYEQYF	TGTGCCAGTAGATCCTTTGACGGGACGGCCTCCTACGAGCAGTACTTC
TRBD1	18	TRBJ2-1	TRBV11-2	NA	CASSSPWEQGASYNEQFF	TGTGCCAGCAGCTCACCCTGGGAACAGGGGGCTTCCTACAATGAGCAGTTCTTC
NA	14	TRBJ2-7	TRBV6-6	NA	CASSYGDTVYEQYF	TGTGCCAGCAGTTACGGGGACACAGTCTACGAGCAGTACTTC
TRBD2	15	TRBJ2-1	TRBV9	NA	CASSGSGNSYNEQFF	TGTGCCAGCAGTGGTAGCGGGAACTCCTACAATGAGCAGTTCTTC
TRBD1	15	TRBJ1-1	TRBV14	once	CASSQDRGRSTEAFF	TGTGCCAGCAGCCAAGACAGGGGGCGAAGCACTGAAGCTTTCTTT
NA	14	TRBJ2-7	TRBV7-2	NA	CASSFIGVIYEQYF	TGTGCCAGCAGCTTCATAGGGGTTATCTACGAGCAGTACTTC
TRBD2	16	TRBJ2-1	TRBV29-1	NA	CSVEDPGLARRNEQFF	TGCAGCGTTGAAGACCCGGGACTAGCCCGAAGGAATGAGCAGTTCTTC
NA	13	TRBJ2-1	TRBV9	NA	CASSVDVAGEQFF	TGTGCCAGCAGCGTAGACGTAGCAGGTGAGCAGTTCTTC
TRBD1	15	TRBJ1-1	TRBV5-1	NA	CASSSRQGANTEAFF	TGCGCCAGCAGCTCCCGACAGGGGGCAAACACTGAAGCTTTCTTT
NA	14	TRBJ2-5	TRBV19	NA	CASSIKASKETQYF	TGTGCCAGTAGTATAAAGGCTTCTAAAGAGACCCAGTACTTC
TRBD2	15	TRBJ2-5	TRBV18	NA	CASSTLAGGKETQYF	TGTGCCAGCTCAACATTAGCGGGAGGGAAAGAGACCCAGTACTTC
NA	14	TRBJ2-1	TRBV27	NA	CASSLSGRYNEQFF	TGTGCCAGCAGTTTATCGGGGCGGTACAATGAGCAGTTCTTC
NA	11	TRBJ2-7	TRBV28	NA	CASSSSYEQYF	TGTGCCAGCAGTTCATCCTACGAGCAGTACTTC
NA	15	TRBJ2-7	TRBV4-1	NA	CASSQEGAGVGEQYF	TGCGCCAGCAGCCAAGAAGGGGCAGGGGTTGGCGAGCAGTACTTC